This TCR beta chain was obtained from a study of blood T cells in healthy people across ages. Study-wide background: Template switching caught about one barcoded beta molecule for each two T cells. Notes on the study in general: Greater diversity and more naive CD4+ cells were seen in long-lived donors than in aged donors. Per million T cells, the diversity of TCR beta decreased roughly linearly as age advanced. Researchers report that TCR beta diversity correlated strongly with naive T cell percentage.

Through a sample-barcoded 5' primer and a J-beta primer mix, a second PCR was run for about 7 to 12 cycles. In TCRdb, the 5' RACE reads were re-called with MiXCR into one record per CDR3 protein. The sample holds fewer than 1.5 million distinct CDR3 sequences; 42% are singletons and the top ten take roughly 7.9%. CDR1 and CDR2 from the germline V gene are SGHRS and YFSETQ. The CDR3 contains 14 residues. Between the trimmed V and J ends, which lost 0 bases and 8 bases, there was a span of 11 bases. In its sample, this clonotype was seen a few times. Its specificity is unknown. The genes are TRBV5-1 and TRBJ1-4, with D possibly matching TRBD1 (6 bases). Sequenced: blood. This TCR derives from a woman aged 18-29 years in good health. The CDR3 coding sequence is TGCGCCAGCAGCTTGGGCAGGGGATGGGAAAAACTGTTTTTT. The encoded protein is CASSLGRGWEKLFF.